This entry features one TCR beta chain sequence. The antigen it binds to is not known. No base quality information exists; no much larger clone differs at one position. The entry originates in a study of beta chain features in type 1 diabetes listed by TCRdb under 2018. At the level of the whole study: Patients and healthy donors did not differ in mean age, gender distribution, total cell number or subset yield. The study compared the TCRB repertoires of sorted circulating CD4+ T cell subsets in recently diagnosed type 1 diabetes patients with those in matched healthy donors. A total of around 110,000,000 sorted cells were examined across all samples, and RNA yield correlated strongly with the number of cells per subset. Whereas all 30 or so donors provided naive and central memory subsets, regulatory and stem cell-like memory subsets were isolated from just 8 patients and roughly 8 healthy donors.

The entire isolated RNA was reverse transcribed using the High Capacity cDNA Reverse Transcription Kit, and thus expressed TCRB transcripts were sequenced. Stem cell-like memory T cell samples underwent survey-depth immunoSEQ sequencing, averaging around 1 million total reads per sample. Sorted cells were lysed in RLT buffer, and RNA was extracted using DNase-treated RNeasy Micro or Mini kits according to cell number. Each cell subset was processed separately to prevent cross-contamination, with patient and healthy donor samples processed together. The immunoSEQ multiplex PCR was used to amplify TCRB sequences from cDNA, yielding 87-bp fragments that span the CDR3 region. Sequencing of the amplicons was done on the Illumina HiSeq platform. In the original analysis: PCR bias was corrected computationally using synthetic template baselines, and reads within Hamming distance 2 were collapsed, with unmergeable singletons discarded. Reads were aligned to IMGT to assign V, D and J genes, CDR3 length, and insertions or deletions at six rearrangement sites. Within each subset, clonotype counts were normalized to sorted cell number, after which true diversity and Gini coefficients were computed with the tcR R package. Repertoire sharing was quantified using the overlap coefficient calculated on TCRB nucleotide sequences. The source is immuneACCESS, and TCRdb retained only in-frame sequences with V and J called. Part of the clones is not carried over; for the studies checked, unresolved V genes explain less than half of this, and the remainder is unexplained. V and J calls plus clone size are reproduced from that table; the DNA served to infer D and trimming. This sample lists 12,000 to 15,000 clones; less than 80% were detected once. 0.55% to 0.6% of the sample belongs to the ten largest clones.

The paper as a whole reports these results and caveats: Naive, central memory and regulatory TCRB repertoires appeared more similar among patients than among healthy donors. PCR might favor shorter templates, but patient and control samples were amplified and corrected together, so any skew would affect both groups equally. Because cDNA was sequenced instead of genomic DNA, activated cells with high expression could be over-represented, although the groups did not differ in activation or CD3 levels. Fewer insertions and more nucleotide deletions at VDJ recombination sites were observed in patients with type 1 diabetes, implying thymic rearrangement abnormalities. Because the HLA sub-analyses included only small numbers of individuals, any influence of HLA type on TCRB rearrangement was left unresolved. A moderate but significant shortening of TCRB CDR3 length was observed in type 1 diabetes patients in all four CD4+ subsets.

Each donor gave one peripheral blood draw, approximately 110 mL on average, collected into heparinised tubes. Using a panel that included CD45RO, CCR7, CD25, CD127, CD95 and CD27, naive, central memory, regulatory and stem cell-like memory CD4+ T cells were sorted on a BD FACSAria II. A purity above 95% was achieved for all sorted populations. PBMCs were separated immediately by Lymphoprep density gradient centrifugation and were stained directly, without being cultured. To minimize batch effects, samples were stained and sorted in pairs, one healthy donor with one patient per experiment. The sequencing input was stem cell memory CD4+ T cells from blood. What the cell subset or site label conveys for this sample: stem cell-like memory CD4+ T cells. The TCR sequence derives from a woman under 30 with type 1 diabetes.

The DNA is as follows: TGTGCCAGCAGCCAACGAGGGTCCGGTCGATGGACTGAAGCTTTCTTT. This gives the protein CASSQRGSGRWTEAFF. The sequence links TRBV14 to TRBJ1-1, with no confident D gene call. The CDR3, from cysteine to phenylalanine, totals 16 residues. Only the CDR3 region is kept as DNA, spanning 48 bases read in frame from base 1. Per the germline V gene, SGHDN is the CDR1 and FVKESK is the CDR2. The V end loses 2 bases and the J end loses 5 bases, and a stretch of 18 bases separates them. Reference TRBV14 and TRBJ1-1 genes cover what lies past the CDR3, so the full variable domain is EAGVTQFPSHSVIEKGQTVTLRCDPISGHDNLYWYRRVMGKEIKFLLHFVKESKQDESGMPNNRFLAERTGGTYSTLKVQPAELEDSGVYFCASSQRGSGRWTEAFFGQGTRLTVV.